The 32 T cell receptor beta chains listed next were all sequenced from one sample in a study of human T cells and chemical hapten exposure. MiXCR, applied by TCRdb to the RACE reads, yields one record per CDR3 protein. The sample includes tens of thousands of distinct CDR3 sequences, roughly 9.5% seen only once; the top ten take roughly 25%. Time point given: patch test 3, about 24 weeks after DPC sensitization. The treatment denotes: therapeutic diphenylcyclopropenone sensitization with weekly scalp DPC. It was from unfractionated whole blood that total RNA was extracted. The material was whole blood, obtained in connection with sensitization to the hapten diphenylcyclopropenone (DPC). These receptor sequences come from a man aged 45-65 years with alopecia areata. Some clones in this sample may be carry-over from other donors' samples.

The rearrangement joins TRBV28 to TRBJ2-7; TRBD1 or TRBD2 may be the D gene (6 bases each). Looked up from germline, CDR1 is MDHEN and CDR2 is SYDVKM. V gave up 7 bases and J gave up 4 bases, with 14 bases separating them. The CDR3 runs to 13 residues. CDR3 nucleotides: TGTGCCAGCATGGGTCCGGGGGCTTACGAGCAGTACTTC. Translating gives CASMGPGAYEQYF.

This clonotype was picked up a small number of times. This chain connects TRBV29-1 to TRBJ2-1; 7 bases align to TRBD2. The CDR3 length is 11 residues. The germline V gene encodes CDR1 SQVTM and CDR2 ANQGSEA. In DNA form, the CDR3 reads TGCACCGGGGGGAGGGACAATGAGCAGTTCTTC. It encodes CTGGRDNEQFF.

This clonotype was observed a handful of times. The chain uses TRBV2 and TRBJ2-1; weak D call: TRBD2 (5 bases). The CDR3 loop spans 14 amino acids. V lost 2 bases, J lost 8 bases, and 13 bases lay in between. Germline CDR1 SNHLY, CDR2 FYNNEI. CDR3: CASSELLGVDEQFF. CDR3 DNA sequence: TGTGCCAGCAGTGAATTACTAGGAGTCGATGAGCAGTTCTTC.

This clonotype has a handful of counts. This sequence joins TRBV15 and TRBJ2-1, with D perhaps TRBD1 (5 bases). Germline lookup yields CDR1 LNHNV and CDR2 YYDKDF (reference sequence). The CDR3 consists of 15 residues. V was trimmed by 0 bases and J by 3 bases, leaving 9 bases between them. CDR3 amino acids: CATSRDFQGYNEQFF. The DNA for the CDR3 is TGTGCCACCAGCAGAGATTTCCAGGGCTACAATGAGCAGTTCTTC.

The gene calls are TRBV20-1 and TRBJ2-7; D is possibly TRBD2 (5 bases). The germline gives CDR1 DFQATT, CDR2 SNEGSKA (reference sequence). Trimming pared 6 bases from V and 0 bases from J, leaving 12 bases between. The CDR3 runs to 13 residues. CDR3: CSATDWSSYEQYF. In DNA, the CDR3 is TGCAGTGCCACGGACTGGAGCTCCTACGAGCAGTACTTC.

This clonotype was detected ten times or more. The chain recombines TRBV9 with TRBJ1-2, with a weak D call TRBD1 (6 bases). Deletions cut 3 bases from V and 8 bases from J, with 11 bases between. The CDR3 length is 12 residues. CDR1 is SGDLS and CDR2 is YYNGEE in the germline V gene. Here the CDR3 reads CASSEDSIGYTF. The DNA of the CDR3 is TGTGCCAGCAGCGAGGACAGTATCGGCTACACCTTC.

This chain joins TRBV4-1 and TRBJ2-7; 8 nucleotides match TRBD2. CDR1 is MGHRA and CDR2 is YSYEKL in the germline V gene. This CDR3 is built from 15 residues. J was trimmed by 3 bases and V by 1 base; bases with no gene match: 5. The CDR3, as DNA: TGCGCCAGCAGCCAAGTTAAAGCGGGAGACTACGAGCAGTACTTC. Translation gives CASSQVKAGDYEQYF.

This clonotype was seen repeatedly, ten times or more. The chain carries TRBV9 and TRBJ2-4; 7 bases align to TRBD2. Germline V gives CDR1 SGDLS, CDR2 YYNGEE. Unmatched junction bases numbered 17, after V lost 3 bases and J lost 5 bases. The CDR3 is made up of 18 amino acids. The CDR3 sequence is CASSAGPALAALQNIQYF. In DNA form, the CDR3 reads TGTGCCAGCAGCGCCGGTCCCGCTCTAGCGGCCCTACAAAACATTCAGTACTTC.

This chain links TRBV18 with TRBJ2-5; D not certain. Trimming removed 3 bases from V and 1 base from J, with 3 bases in between. CDR3 length equals 12 residues. Germline assignment: CDR1 KGHSH and CDR2 LQKENI. The CDR3 DNA reads as TGTGCCAGCTCACCCCGCCAAGAGACCCAGTACTTC. Protein: CASSPRQETQYF.

This clonotype was seen many times. The chain links TRBV29-1 to TRBJ1-1; D not certain. The CDR3 has 10 residues. Trimming shortened V by 2 bases and J by 11 bases, and 9 bases separated the two germline ends. Looked up from germline, CDR1 is SQVTM and CDR2 is ANQGSEA. The CDR3 bases are TGCAGCGTTGAAACACGGCGGGCTTTCTTT. It is translated as CSVETRRAFF.

This clonotype was recorded many times. The rearrangement links TRBV19 to TRBJ2-6, with 8 bases that match TRBD2. Losses at the gene ends were 7 bases for V and 0 bases for J; bases not matched to a gene: 17. CDR3 length: 20 amino acids. CDR1 and CDR2 from the germline V gene are LNHDA and SQIVND (reference sequence). As DNA, the CDR3 is TGTGCCAGTACCCTATACGGCGAGCGGGGACTAGACTCTGGGGCCAACGTCCTGACTTTC. Encoded protein: CASTLYGERGLDSGANVLTF.

The genes are TRBV3-1 and TRBJ2-2; D is unresolved. CDR1 is LGHDT and CDR2 is YNNKEL in the germline V gene (reference sequence). The CDR3 consists of 16 residues. The V end was cut by 4 bases, the J end by 4 bases, with 16 bases between. CDR3 loop: CASSPRNYPPTGELFF. The DNA of the CDR3 is TGTGCCAGCAGCCCGAGGAACTACCCACCCACCGGGGAGCTGTTTTTT.

This clonotype turned up a few times. V gene TRBV18 combines with J gene TRBJ2-7; TRBD1 agrees at 7 bases. Germline-derived CDR1 and CDR2 are KGHSH and LQKENI. J lost 4 bases, V lost 5 bases, and 11 bases had no gene match. The CDR3 length is 15 residues. The CDR3 nucleotides are TGTGCCAGCTCAAAAACCCCGGGACAGCAATACGAGCAGTACTTC. It specifies CASSKTPGQQYEQYF.

The chain uses TRBV6-5 and TRBJ1-2; D is uncertain. CDR3 size: 15 residues. Germline V gene sequence: CDR1 MNHEY, CDR2 SVGAGI. V lost 0 bases and J lost 3, with 11 bases in between. The CDR3 region has the DNA TGTGCCAGCAGTTACTCGCAGAGCGGCCACTATGGCTACACCTTC. Translating it yields CASSYSQSGHYGYTF.

The rearrangement links TRBV5-1 to TRBJ2-3; D gene uncertain. This CDR3 has 14 amino acids. Trimming took 0 bases from V and 2 from J, leaving 7 bases between them. CDR1 and CDR2 from the germline V gene are SGHRS and YFSETQ. CDR3 DNA: TGCGCCAGCAGCTTGGCAGCTTTCACAGATACGCAGTATTTT. Amino acids: CASSLAAFTDTQYF. The full variable domain, with the rest looked up from reference TRBV5-1 and TRBJ2-3, is KAGVTQTPRYLIKTRGQQVTLSCSPISGHRSVSWYQQTPGQGLQFLFEYFSETQRNKGNFPGRFSGRQFSNSRSEMNVSTLELGDSALYLCASSLAAFTDTQYFGPGTRLTVL.

The table lists this clonotype with many counts. The gene calls are TRBV12-3 or TRBV12-4 and TRBJ2-5; no reliable D call. This CDR3 contains 14 residues. With 2 bases removed from V and 4 bases from J, the gap between germline ends came to 11 bases. For the CDR3, the DNA is TGTGCCAGCAGTTTATCATGGACCCCAGAGACCCAGTACTTC. Translated: CASSLSWTPETQYF.

The chain employs TRBV2 and TRBJ2-1, with TRBD1 matching over 8 bases. Germline values: CDR1 SNHLY, CDR2 FYNNEI. V shed 6 bases and J 7 bases; nucleotides not matched to a gene: 8. This CDR3 has 14 residues. CDR3 nucleotide sequence: TGTGCCAGCAGGGGACAGGACGTTTATAATGAGCAGTTCTTC. Translation: CASRGQDVYNEQFF.

The gene calls are TRBV4-1 and TRBJ1-2; D not resolved. The CDR3 contains 15 residues. Germline CDR1 and CDR2: MGHRA and YSYEKL. The V end was cut by 4 bases, the J end by 6 bases, with 18 bases between. The CDR3 bases are TGCGCCAGCAGCCCCATCGGGGTCAGATCGGATGGCTACACCTTC. Protein: CASSPIGVRSDGYTF.

This chain uses TRBV5-1 with TRBJ1-1; a possible D gene is TRBD1 (6 bases). CDR3 length: 15 amino acids. The germline V and J ends were trimmed by 0 bases and 6 bases, with 15 bases remaining between them. The germline CDR1 and CDR2 sequences are SGHRS and YFSETQ. CDR3 sequence: CASSLDTGRVAEAFF. The CDR3 region has the DNA TGCGCCAGCAGCTTGGATACAGGGAGAGTCGCTGAAGCTTTCTTT.

The CDR3 protein is CAIQAMNTEAFF. The CDR3 DNA reads TGTGCCATACAGGCGATGAACACTGAAGCTTTCTTT. The V gene is TRBV10-3, the J gene TRBJ1-1; a weak D match, TRBD1 (5 bases). Per the germline V gene, CDR1 is ENHRY and CDR2 is SYGVKD. Deletions cut 9 bases from V and 0 bases from J, with 8 bases between. The CDR3 covers 12 residues.

This clonotype was picked up many times. This rearrangement joins TRBV7-2 to TRBJ1-2, with D hard to call. Germline V gene lookup returns CDR1 SGHTA and CDR2 FQGNSA. The V end was cut by 1 base, the J end by 0 bases, with 9 bases between. The CDR3 loop spans 15 amino acids. The CDR3 spells CASSLDVRTNYGYTF. The CDR3 bases are TGTGCCAGCAGCTTAGATGTCAGGACTAACTATGGCTACACCTTC.

On this clonotype itself: A much larger clone lies one base from this, so it may be a read error. The V call is TRBV19, the J call TRBJ1-5; no clear D gene. The CDR3 runs 12 residues. The V and J ends lost 5 bases and 6 bases respectively, with 8 bases between them. The germline V gene has CDR1 LNHDA and CDR2 SQIVND (reference sequence). CDR3 in amino acids: CASSPPIQPQHF. The CDR3 DNA sequence: TGTGCCAGTAGTCCCCCCATTCAGCCCCAGCATTTT.

The V and J genes are TRBV6-2 or TRBV6-3 and TRBJ2-7; D possibly matches TRBD1 or TRBD2 (5 bases each). The germline gives CDR1 MNHEY, CDR2 SVGEGT. This CDR3 has 14 residues. V lost 0 bases to trimming and J lost 3 bases, with 9 bases between them. The CDR3 DNA is TGTGCCAGCAGTTACTCAGGGGAGCACTACGAGCAGTACTTC. Its translation is CASSYSGEHYEQYF.

This clonotype was counted a few times. The J gene is TRBJ1-6, the V gene TRBV27; the D is unclear. V dropped 3 bases and J dropped 9 bases, with 6 bases sitting between them. The CDR3 runs 12 residues. The germline V gene has CDR1 MNHEY and CDR2 SMNVEV (reference sequence). The CDR3 reads CASSFGSSPLHF. CDR3 nucleotide sequence: TGTGCCAGCAGTTTCGGGTCTTCACCCCTCCACTTT.

This clonotype was counted at least ten times. V gene TRBV2 combines with J gene TRBJ2-3, with D uncertain. The CDR3 length is 12 residues. Deletions cut 7 bases from V and 6 bases from J, with 11 bases between. Germline CDR1 is SNHLY and CDR2 is FYNNEI. The CDR3 loop is CASNVAADTQYF. In DNA form, the CDR3 reads TGTGCCAGCAATGTGGCGGCCGATACGCAGTATTTT.

Many counts were recorded for this clonotype. The chain combines TRBV7-9 with TRBJ2-1; D not certain. The germline V and J ends were trimmed by 2 bases and 1 base, with 15 bases remaining between them. The CDR3 is 17 residues long. Looked up from germline, CDR1 is SEHNR and CDR2 is FQNEAQ (reference sequence). In DNA form, the CDR3 reads TGTGCCAGCAGCTTAATTCTCGTCCCTGGTTCCTACAATGAGCAGTTCTTC. As protein: CASSLILVPGSYNEQFF.

This clonotype was observed a handful of times. The chain carries TRBV9 and TRBJ2-7; 10 bases are a match to TRBD2. Germline V gene lookup returns CDR1 SGDLS and CDR2 YYNGEE. The CDR3 covers 15 residues. V shed 0 bases, J shed 3 bases, and the junction held 3 bases outside the gene matches. The CDR3 loop reads CASSVASGRVYEQYF. The CDR3 region has the DNA TGTGCCAGCAGCGTAGCCAGCGGGAGGGTCTACGAGCAGTACTTC.

This clonotype was detected many times. The chain carries TRBV6-6 and TRBJ1-6, with TRBD1 matching over 9 bases. V was pared by 6 bases and J by 7 bases, with 7 bases of the junction left unmatched. Per the germline V gene, CDR1 is MNHNY and CDR2 is SVGAGI (reference sequence). The CDR3 has 15 residues. The CDR3 sequence: CASRGTGRRNSPLHF. In nucleotides, the CDR3 is TGTGCCAGCAGAGGGACAGGGAGGCGGAATTCACCCCTCCACTTT.

This clonotype has ten or more counts. This chain uses TRBV7-2 with TRBJ2-1; D is perhaps TRBD2 (7 bases). CDR1 is SGHTA, CDR2 FQGNSA, per germline. This CDR3 spans 17 amino acids. Trimming left V 5 bases short and J 6 bases short, with 23 bases between. CDR3 nucleotides: TGTGCCAGCAGCCCCGGGCGGGGGCAATTTTGGGGCAATGAGCAGTTCTTC. Its protein product is CASSPGRGQFWGNEQFF.

This clonotype was recorded at least ten times. This chain links TRBV5-1 with TRBJ1-6; D call uncertain. The CDR3 is 13 residues long. Trimming stripped 4 bases from V and 7 bases from J, with 9 bases between. The germline CDR1 and CDR2 sequences are SGHRS and YFSETQ. CDR3 sequence: CASSPMGNSPLHF. The CDR3 nucleotides are TGCGCCAGCAGCCCCATGGGAAATTCACCCCTCCACTTT.

This clonotype was seen repeatedly, ten times or more. The rearrangement links TRBV6-5 to TRBJ2-3; unclear D gene. V lost 7 bases, J lost 4 bases, and 12 bases lay in between. Germline V lookup: CDR1 MNHEY, CDR2 SVGAGI. This CDR3 is built from 13 residues. The CDR3 here is CASTNPGADTQYF. In nucleotides, the CDR3 is TGTGCCAGCACCAACCCTGGGGCAGATACGCAGTATTTT.

The chain links TRBV6-1 to TRBJ2-7; no definite D call. The V and J ends lost 8 bases and 2 bases respectively, with 13 bases between them. The length of the CDR3 is 13 residues. Germline assignment: CDR1 MNHNS and CDR2 SASEGT. In DNA, the CDR3 is TGTGCCAGCGTGGCTATAACTACCTACGAGCAGTACTTC. This codes for CASVAITTYEQYF.